This T cell receptor beta chain was recovered during a study of cytomegalovirus exposure and HLA in healthy donors. Findings and limits, study-wide: As a later analysis revealed, most CMV-associated TCR beta chains appeared HLA-restricted.

This clone was seen only a few times. What it binds is unknown. V shed 5 bases and J 8 bases; nucleotides not matched to a gene: 4. Germline-derived CDR1 and CDR2 are SGHRS and YFSETQ. The CDR3 covers 13 residues. PCR primers comprised 60 Vbeta and 13 Jbeta primers. Authors' methods: Tens of millions of unique TCR beta chains, around 10 million of them shared, were counted by a later analysis. TCRdb keeps only in-frame clones here, not all; method: immunoSEQ multiplex PCR. V and J calls and clone size come straight from that table; D and trimming were deduced from the DNA. The table includes 200,000 to 250,000 clones, about 75% detected once.

V and J are TRBV5-1 and TRBJ1-6; TRBD1 matches at 7 bases. This sequence was found in a woman in her 30s in good health and CMV-seronegative. Material for sequencing was PBMCs. The CDR3 DNA sequence: TGCGCCAGCAGTTGGGACAGCCATTCACCCCTCCACTTT. As protein: CASSWDSHSPLHF.